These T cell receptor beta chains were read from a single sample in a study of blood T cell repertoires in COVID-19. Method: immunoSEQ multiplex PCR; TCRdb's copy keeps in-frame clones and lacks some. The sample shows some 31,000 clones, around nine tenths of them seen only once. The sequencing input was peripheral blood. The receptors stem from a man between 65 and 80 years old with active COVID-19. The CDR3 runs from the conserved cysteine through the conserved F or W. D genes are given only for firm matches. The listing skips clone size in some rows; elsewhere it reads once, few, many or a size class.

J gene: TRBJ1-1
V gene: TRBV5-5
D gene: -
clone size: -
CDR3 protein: CASSLLGGNTEAFF
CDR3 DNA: TGTGCCAGCAGCTTGTTGGGAGGGAACACTGAAGCTTTCTTT

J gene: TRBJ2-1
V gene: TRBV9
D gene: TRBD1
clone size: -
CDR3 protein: CASSVGQGAYNEQFF
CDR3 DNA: TGTGCCAGCAGCGTGGGACAGGGGGCCTACAATGAGCAGTTCTTC

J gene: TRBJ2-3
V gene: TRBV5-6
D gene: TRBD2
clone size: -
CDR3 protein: CASSSPGLVVDTQYF
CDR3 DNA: TGTGCCAGCAGCTCACCGGGACTAGTCGTGGATACGCAGTATTTT

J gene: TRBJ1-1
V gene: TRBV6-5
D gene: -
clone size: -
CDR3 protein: CAAQGFRDTEAFF
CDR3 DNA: TGTGCCGCCCAGGGGTTCCGGGACACTGAAGCTTTCTTT

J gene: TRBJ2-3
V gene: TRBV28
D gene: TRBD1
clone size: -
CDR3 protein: CASSQGQGGSDTQYF
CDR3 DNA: TGTGCCAGCAGCCAGGGACAGGGGGGGTCAGATACGCAGTATTTT

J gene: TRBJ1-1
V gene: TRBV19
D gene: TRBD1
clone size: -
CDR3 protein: CASRHRGRNTEAFF
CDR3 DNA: TGTGCCAGCAGGCACAGGGGGCGAAACACTGAAGCTTTCTTT

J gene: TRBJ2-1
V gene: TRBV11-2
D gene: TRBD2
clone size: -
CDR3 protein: CASSLSGSPNNEQFF
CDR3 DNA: TGTGCCAGCAGCTTGAGCGGGAGTCCCAACAATGAGCAGTTCTTC

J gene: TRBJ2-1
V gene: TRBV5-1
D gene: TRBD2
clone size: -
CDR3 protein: CASSGSGRAPDNEQFF
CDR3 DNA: TGCGCCAGCAGTGGTAGCGGGAGGGCCCCGGACAATGAGCAGTTCTTC

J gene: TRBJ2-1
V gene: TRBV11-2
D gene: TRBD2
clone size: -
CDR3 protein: CASSLRTSGRALYNEQFF
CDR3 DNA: TGTGCCAGCAGTCTGAGGACTAGCGGGAGGGCCTTATACAATGAGCAGTTCTTC

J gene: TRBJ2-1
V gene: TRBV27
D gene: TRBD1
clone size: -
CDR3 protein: CASKDGQGARNEQFF
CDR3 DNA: TGTGCCAGCAAGGACGGACAGGGAGCGCGCAATGAGCAGTTCTTC

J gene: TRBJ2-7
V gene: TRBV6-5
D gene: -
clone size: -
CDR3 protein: CASSYRQGHEQYF
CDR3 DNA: TGTGCCAGCAGTTACCGGCAGGGCCACGAGCAGTACTTC

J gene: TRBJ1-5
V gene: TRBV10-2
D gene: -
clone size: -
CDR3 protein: CASSDRAGGNQPQHF
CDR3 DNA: TGCGCCAGCAGTGACAGGGCGGGAGGCAATCAGCCCCAGCATTTT

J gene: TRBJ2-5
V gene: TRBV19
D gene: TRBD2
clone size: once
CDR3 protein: CASSGLAGVKETQYF
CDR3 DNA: TGTGCCAGTAGTGGACTAGCGGGAGTGAAGGAGACCCAGTACTTC

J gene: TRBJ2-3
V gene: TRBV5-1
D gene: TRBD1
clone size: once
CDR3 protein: CASSLAETGGTDTQYF
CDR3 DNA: TGCGCCAGCAGCCTCGCCGAGACAGGGGGGACAGATACGCAGTATTTT

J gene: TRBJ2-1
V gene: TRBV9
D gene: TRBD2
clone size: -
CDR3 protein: CASSPQGGILYNEQFF
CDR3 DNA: TGTGCCAGCAGCCCTCAGGGAGGGATCCTTTACAATGAGCAGTTCTTC

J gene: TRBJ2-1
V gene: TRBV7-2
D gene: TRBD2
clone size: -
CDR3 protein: CASSLTSGHNEQFF
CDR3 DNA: TGTGCCAGCAGCTTGACTAGCGGTCACAATGAGCAGTTCTTC

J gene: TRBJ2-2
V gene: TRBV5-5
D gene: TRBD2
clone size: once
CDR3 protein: CASSLAGVTITGELFF
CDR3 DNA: TGTGCCAGCAGCCTAGCGGGAGTTACCATCACCGGGGAGCTGTTTTTT

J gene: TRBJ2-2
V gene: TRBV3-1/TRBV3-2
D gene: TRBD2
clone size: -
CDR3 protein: CASSPVPGLPNPNTGELFF
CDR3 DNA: TGTGCCAGCAGCCCCGTCCCGGGACTACCGAACCCGAACACCGGGGAGCTGTTTTTT

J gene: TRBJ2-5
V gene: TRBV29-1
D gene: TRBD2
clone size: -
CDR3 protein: CSVENPGLVQETQYF
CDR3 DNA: TGCAGCGTCGAAAATCCCGGACTAGTCCAAGAGACCCAGTACTTC

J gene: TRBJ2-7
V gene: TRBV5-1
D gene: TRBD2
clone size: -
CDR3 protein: CASSSQGLAGVFPYEQYF
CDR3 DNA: TGCGCCAGCAGCTCGCAAGGACTAGCGGGAGTTTTCCCCTACGAGCAGTACTTC

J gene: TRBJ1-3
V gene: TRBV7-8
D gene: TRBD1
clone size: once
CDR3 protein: CASSLANRGFRNTIYF
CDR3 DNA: TGTGCCAGCAGCTTAGCGAACAGGGGGTTCAGAAACACCATATATTTT

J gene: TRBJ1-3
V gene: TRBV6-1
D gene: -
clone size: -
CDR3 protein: CASSEQYSSGNTIYF
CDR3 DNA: TGTGCCAGCAGTGAACAGTACAGCTCTGGAAACACCATATATTTT

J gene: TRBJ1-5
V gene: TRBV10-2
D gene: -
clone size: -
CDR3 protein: CASSHGGNQQPQHF
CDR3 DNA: TGCGCCAGCAGTCACGGGGGGAATCAGCAGCCCCAGCATTTT

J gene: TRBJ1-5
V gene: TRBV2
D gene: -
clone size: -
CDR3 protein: CASRVRSNQPQHF
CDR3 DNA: TGTGCCAGCAGGGTGAGAAGCAATCAGCCCCAGCATTTT

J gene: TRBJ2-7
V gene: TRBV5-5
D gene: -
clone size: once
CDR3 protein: CASIAGLQPGYEQYF
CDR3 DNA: TGTGCCAGCATCGCCGGGCTTCAGCCGGGGTACGAGCAGTACTTC

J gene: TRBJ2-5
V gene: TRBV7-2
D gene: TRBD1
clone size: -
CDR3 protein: CASSPGTGVETQYF
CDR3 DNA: TGTGCCAGCAGCCCCGGGACAGGGGTCGAGACCCAGTACTTC

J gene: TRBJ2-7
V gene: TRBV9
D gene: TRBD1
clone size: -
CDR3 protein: CASSVDGAGGSYGQYF
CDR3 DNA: TGTGCCAGCAGCGTAGATGGAGCAGGGGGCAGTTATGGGCAGTACTTC

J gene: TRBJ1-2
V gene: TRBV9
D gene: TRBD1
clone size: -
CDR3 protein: CASTAQSTGLNYGYTF
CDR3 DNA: TGTGCCAGCACCGCCCAATCGACAGGGCTTAACTATGGCTACACCTTC

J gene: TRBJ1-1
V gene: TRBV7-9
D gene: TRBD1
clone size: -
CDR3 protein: CASRPGQVNTEAFF
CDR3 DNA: TGTGCCAGCAGACCGGGACAGGTGAACACTGAAGCTTTCTTT

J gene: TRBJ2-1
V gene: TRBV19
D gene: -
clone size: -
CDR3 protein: CASSIVGGHNEQFF
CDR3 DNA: TGTGCCAGTAGTATCGTGGGAGGCCACAATGAGCAGTTCTTC

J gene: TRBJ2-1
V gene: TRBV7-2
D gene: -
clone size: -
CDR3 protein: CASSLRGNDNEQFF
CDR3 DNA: TGTGCCAGCAGCTTAAGAGGGAACGACAATGAGCAGTTCTTC

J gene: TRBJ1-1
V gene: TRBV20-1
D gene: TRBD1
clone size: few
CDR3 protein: CSASLTGGVTEAFF
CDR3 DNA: TGCAGTGCTAGTCTGACAGGGGGCGTGACTGAAGCTTTCTTT

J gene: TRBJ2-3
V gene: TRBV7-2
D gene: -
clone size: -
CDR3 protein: CASSFQWVVRRDHTDTQYF
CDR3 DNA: TGTGCCAGCAGTTTTCAATGGGTAGTTAGGCGGGATCACACAGATACGCAGTATTTT

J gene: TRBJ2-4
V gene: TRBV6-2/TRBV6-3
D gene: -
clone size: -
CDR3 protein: CASSSGQRNIQYF
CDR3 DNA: TGTGCCAGCAGTTCAGGACAGAGGAACATTCAGTACTTC

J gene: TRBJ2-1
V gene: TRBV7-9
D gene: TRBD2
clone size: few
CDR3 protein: CASRGAGTSGNNEQFF
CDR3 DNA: TGTGCCAGCAGAGGCGCCGGGACTAGCGGAAACAATGAGCAGTTCTTC

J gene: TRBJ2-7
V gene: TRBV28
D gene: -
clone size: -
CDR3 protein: CASKVGAWYEQYF
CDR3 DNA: TGTGCCAGCAAGGTGGGAGCGTGGTACGAGCAGTACTTC

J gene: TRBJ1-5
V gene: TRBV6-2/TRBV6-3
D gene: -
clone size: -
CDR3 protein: CASSQGLRSNQPQHF
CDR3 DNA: TGTGCCAGCAGTCAGGGGTTGAGGAGCAATCAGCCCCAGCATTTT

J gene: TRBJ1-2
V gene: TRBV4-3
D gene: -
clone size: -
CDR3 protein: CASSQGGGRELGGYTF
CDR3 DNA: TGCGCCAGCAGCCAAGGGGGTGGTCGGGAACTCGGCGGCTACACCTTC

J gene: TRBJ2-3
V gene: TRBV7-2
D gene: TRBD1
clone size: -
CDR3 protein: CASSLRQGEGTDTQYF
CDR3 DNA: TGTGCCAGCAGCCTCAGACAGGGGGAAGGCACAGATACGCAGTATTTT

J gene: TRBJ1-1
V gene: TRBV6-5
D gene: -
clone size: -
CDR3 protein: CASSDRTLNTEAFF
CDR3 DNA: TGTGCCAGCTCAGACAGGACCCTGAACACTGAAGCTTTCTTT